This T cell receptor (beta chain) was captured in a study of identical twins. MiXCR was run by TCRdb on the 5' RACE reads, yielding one entry per CDR3 protein. This table holds 570,000 or so distinct CDR3 sequences, 9.6% found once. The trim removed 3 bases at V and 3 bases at J, leaving 2 bases unmatched. Germline CDR1 and CDR2: DFQATT and SNEGSKA (reference sequence). This CDR3 has 14 amino acids. This clonotype showed up just a few times. These data were also reused for a study on yellow fever vaccine responses in identical twins.

The source is a woman aged 18-35 years in good health. The chain is built from TRBV20-1 and TRBJ2-6; 7 positions agree with TRBD2. Sequenced input: PBMCs. CDR3 bases: TGCAGTGCTAGCGGGGGGTTTGGGGCCAACGTCCTGACTTTC. As protein: CSASGGFGANVLTF.